These 7 T cell receptor beta chains were all obtained from the same sample, sequenced in a study of Ad26.COV2.S vaccination and SARS-CoV-2 variants. TCRdb's table, derived via immunoSEQ multiplex PCR, lists solely in-frame clones and lacks some. The repertoire consists of 350,000 to 450,000 clones, with around nine tenths occurring once and the leading ten covering approximately 3.6%. Specified treatment: some 19 received Ad26.COV2.S at low or high dose, single or two shots; roughly 5 received placebo; per-sample allocation not given. The study sampled participants on day 63 after the first vaccine or placebo injection. Source: peripheral blood, taken in a trial of Ad26.COV2.S vaccine versus placebo. All receptors come from a person aged 18-65 years who received the Ad26.COV2.S COVID-19 vaccine or a placebo.

This chain connects TRBV6-5 to TRBJ2-2, with no clear D. CDR3 length equals 10 residues. Between the trimmed V and J ends, which lost 5 bases and 7 bases, there was a span of 2 bases. Per germline, CDR1 MNHEY and CDR2 SVGAGI. This CDR3 is CASSSGELFF. CDR3 nucleotide sequence: TGTGCCAGCAGTAGCGGGGAGCTGTTTTTT.

The chain is built from TRBV10-3 and TRBJ1-4; TRBD1 matches 9 bases. The CDR3 is 16 residues long. Trimming took 3 bases from V and 5 from J; bases not matched to a gene: 7. Germline CDR1 is ENHRY and CDR2 is SYGVKD. CDR3 residues: CAISEQPTGGNEKLFF. Here the CDR3 DNA reads TGTGCCATCAGTGAACAACCGACAGGGGGAAATGAAAAACTGTTTTTT.

This rearrangement joins TRBV2 to TRBJ1-2, with 7 positions matching TRBD1. The CDR3 length is 19 residues. V was pared by 7 bases and J by 3 bases, with 23 bases of the junction left unmatched. The germline V gene encodes CDR1 SNHLY and CDR2 FYNNEI. DNA for the CDR3: TGTGCCAGCACTCTCCCGATTGCGTTTGTGCAGGGGGGTCACTATGGCTACACCTTC. This sequence encodes CASTLPIAFVQGGHYGYTF.

V and J are TRBV19 and TRBJ1-4; 10 bases agree with TRBD1. The CDR3 is 15 amino acids. Trimming at V came to 7 bases and at J to 8 bases, leaving 10 bases not matched to a gene. Germline-derived CDR1 and CDR2 are LNHDA and SQIVND (reference sequence). CDR3 DNA: TGTGCCAGTAAAAAGCGACAGGGGGCATGGGAAAAACTGTTTTTT. This gives the protein CASKKRQGAWEKLFF.

The rearrangement uses TRBV6-5 and TRBJ2-2; no clear D gene. CDR1 and CDR2 from the germline V gene are MNHEY and SVGAGI. Trimming left V 5 bases short and J 6 bases short, with 7 bases between. The CDR3 is 12 amino acids. DNA for the CDR3: TGTGCCAGCAGTCTTCGTTCCGGGGAGCTGTTTTTT. Protein product: CASSLRSGELFF.

This clone turned up a few times. The chain combines TRBV4-3 with TRBJ1-5; D gene ambiguous. Trimming took off 4 bases at V and 6 bases at J, with 10 bases between the two ends. Per germline, CDR1 LGHNA and CDR2 YSLEER. The CDR3 runs to 13 residues. The CDR3 bases are TGCGCCAGCAGCCTAAGCGAAAGTCAGCCCCAGCATTTT. Amino acids: CASSLSESQPQHF.

The chain joins TRBV6-6 to TRBJ1-6; D is perhaps TRBD1 (5 bases). The CDR3 runs to 14 residues. Germline assignment: CDR1 MNHNY and CDR2 SVGAGI (reference sequence). Trimming left V 0 bases short and J 8 bases short, with 8 bases between. CDR3: CASSYSGEDSPLHF. The CDR3 bases are TGTGCCAGCAGTTACTCGGGGGAGGATTCACCCCTCCACTTT.